The rows below give T cell receptor beta chains drawn from one sample of a study of preoperative IRX-2 immunotherapy in early breast cancer. The table came from immunoSEQ multiplex PCR; TCRdb's copy has only in-frame clones and leaves some out. The sample contains 20,000 to 30,000 clones, just under 80% of which appear only once. Material: lymph node tissue, obtained before IRX-2 immunotherapy. The receptor set was obtained from a human donor with breast cancer. CDR3s include the opening cysteine and the closing phenylalanine or tryptophan. The order of the fields is V gene, D gene, clone size, J gene, CDR3 DNA, CDR3 protein. A D gene is named only where the DNA matches it firmly. The size entry is marked missing in some rows and otherwise reads once, few, many or a size class.

V: TRBV19
D: -
size: -
J: TRBJ1-1
DNA: TGTGCCAGTAGTAAATTTGCGGGGAACACTGAAGCTTTCTTT
CDR3: CASSKFAGNTEAFF

V: TRBV7-6
D: TRBD1
size: -
J: TRBJ1-1
DNA: TGTGCCAGCAGCTTAGCAAGGGGGCAGACTGAAGCTTTCTTT
CDR3: CASSLARGQTEAFF

V: TRBV11-3
D: TRBD1
size: -
J: TRBJ1-1
DNA: TGTGCCAGCAGCCCGTACAGGGGCAGGAACACTGAAGCTTTCTTT
CDR3: CASSPYRGRNTEAFF

V: TRBV1
D: -
size: -
J: TRBJ1-3
DNA: TGCGCCAGCAGCCAAGGGGACATCAGGGACTCTGGAAACACCATATATTTT
CDR3: CASSQGDIRDSGNTIYF

V: TRBV11-3
D: -
size: medium-sized
J: TRBJ2-7
DNA: TGTGCCAGCAGACGGGGGCAGGACTCCTACGAGCAGTACTTC
CDR3: CASRRGQDSYEQYF

V: TRBV18
D: -
size: -
J: TRBJ1-2
DNA: TGTGCCAGCTCACGGACCGGGACGGATTTGAATGGCTACACCTTC
CDR3: CASSRTGTDLNGYTF

V: TRBV11-3
D: -
size: -
J: TRBJ1-1
DNA: TGTGCCAGCAGCCAAGTCAACTTCGGAGGAACTGAAGCTTTCTTT
CDR3: CASSQVNFGGTEAFF

V: TRBV18
D: TRBD2
size: -
J: TRBJ2-5
DNA: TGTGCCAGCTCACCATATACTAGCGGGAGTGTTGAGACCCAGTACTTC
CDR3: CASSPYTSGSVETQYF

V: TRBV7-1
D: -
size: -
J: TRBJ1-1
DNA: TGTGCCAGCAGCTTACGCCTGACAGATGAAGCTTTCTTT
CDR3: CASSLRLTDEAFF

V: TRBV6-8
D: -
size: -
J: TRBJ1-1
DNA: TGTGCCAGCAAATCCATCGTCGGGGGCACTGAAGCTTTCTTT
CDR3: CASKSIVGGTEAFF

V: TRBV11-3
D: TRBD1
size: -
J: TRBJ1-4
DNA: TGTGCCAGCAGCCCAGGAGGGACAGGGAATGAAAAACTGTTTTTT
CDR3: CASSPGGTGNEKLFF

V: TRBV6-8
D: TRBD1
size: -
J: TRBJ1-2
DNA: TGTGCCAGCAGTCCCGGGACAGACTATGGCTACACCTTC
CDR3: CASSPGTDYGYTF

V: TRBV5-1
D: -
size: once
J: TRBJ2-7
DNA: TGCGCCAGCAGCGCCGGAGGCAGGGCCTACGAGCAGTACTTC
CDR3: CASSAGGRAYEQYF

V: TRBV6-8
D: -
size: -
J: TRBJ1-4
DNA: TGTGCCAGCAGTTACACAGGGTTTGAAAAACTGTTTTTT
CDR3: CASSYTGFEKLFF

V: TRBV28
D: TRBD2
size: -
J: TRBJ2-2
DNA: TGTGCCAGCAGTTTTGAAGGAAGCGGGGGGGCCACCACCGGGGAGCTGTTTTTT
CDR3: CASSFEGSGGATTGELFF

V: TRBV11-3
D: -
size: few
J: TRBJ2-3
DNA: TGTGCCAGCAGCTTAAACAGGGAGGCCTTACAAAGCACAGATACGCAGTATTTT
CDR3: CASSLNREALQSTDTQYF

V: TRBV28
D: -
size: -
J: TRBJ1-5
DNA: TGTGCCAGCAGTTCCTCAGGGTTGAGTAACAATCAGCCCCAGCATTTT
CDR3: CASSSSGLSNNQPQHF

V: TRBV25-1
D: -
size: -
J: TRBJ2-2
DNA: TGTGCCAGCAGTCCCTCGAAGAGGGCACTCAACACCGGGGAGCTGTTTTTT
CDR3: CASSPSKRALNTGELFF

V: TRBV19
D: -
size: -
J: TRBJ1-2
DNA: TGTGCCAGCCAGGGGTGGAACTATGGCTACACCTTC
CDR3: CASQGWNYGYTF

V: TRBV6-8
D: -
size: -
J: TRBJ2-7
DNA: TGTGCCAGCCACTCCGACGGGGGAGGCGAGCAGTACTTC
CDR3: CASHSDGGGEQYF

V: TRBV5-1
D: TRBD1
size: -
J: TRBJ1-6
DNA: TGCGCCAGCAGCTTGGAGAGGGACAGGAGGAATTCACCCCTCCACTTT
CDR3: CASSLERDRRNSPLHF

V: TRBV7-7
D: TRBD1
size: once
J: TRBJ2-1
DNA: TGTGCCAGCAGCTTATATATGGACAGGGCGAAGAATGAGCAGTTCTTC
CDR3: CASSLYMDRAKNEQFF

V: TRBV7-4
D: -
size: -
J: TRBJ1-1
DNA: TGTGCCAGCAGCCAAGGAACGAACACTGAAGCTTTCTTT
CDR3: CASSQGTNTEAFF

V: TRBV11-3
D: -
size: -
J: TRBJ2-7
DNA: TGTGCCAGCAGCTTAGGGTGGGTGGGGAGCTCCTACGAGCAGTACTTC
CDR3: CASSLGWVGSSYEQYF

V: TRBV6-8
D: TRBD2
size: -
J: TRBJ2-5
DNA: TGTGCCAGCAGTTACTTTAGCGGGGGGGCAAAGACCCAGTACTTC
CDR3: CASSYFSGGAKTQYF

V: TRBV5-1
D: TRBD1
size: -
J: TRBJ2-6
DNA: TGCGCCAGCAGCTTGCTTACAGGGGGTGGGGCCAACGTCCTGACTTTC
CDR3: CASSLLTGGGANVLTF

V: TRBV5-1
D: -
size: -
J: TRBJ2-5
DNA: TGCGCCAGCAGCTTGGGGGCTAAGGGGTTCCAAGAGACCCAGTACTTC
CDR3: CASSLGAKGFQETQYF

V: TRBV6-8
D: TRBD1
size: -
J: TRBJ1-6
DNA: TGTGCCATCAGGGTCGGACAGGGGGATAATTCACCCCTCCACTTT
CDR3: CAIRVGQGDNSPLHF

V: TRBV7-7
D: TRBD1
size: -
J: TRBJ1-1
DNA: TGTGCCAGCAGGCGACCGGGACAGGACACTGAAGCTTTCTTT
CDR3: CASRRPGQDTEAFF

V: TRBV23-1
D: TRBD1
size: once
J: TRBJ1-5
DNA: TGCGCCAGCAAAGACAGGGTGGATCAGCCCCAGCATTTT
CDR3: CASKDRVDQPQHF

V: TRBV28
D: -
size: -
J: TRBJ2-3
DNA: TGTGCCAGCAGTTTACGCCCCCCGGTCCATACGCAGTATTTT
CDR3: CASSLRPPVHTQYF

V: TRBV11-3
D: TRBD1
size: few
J: TRBJ2-1
DNA: TGTGCCAGCAGCTCAATCTCGGGACAGGGGCGCGGTGAGCAGTTCTTC
CDR3: CASSSISGQGRGEQFF

V: TRBV11-3
D: -
size: -
J: TRBJ1-2
DNA: TGTGCCAGCAGCTTGGGTGGGGGACCGCAGAATGGCTACACCTTC
CDR3: CASSLGGGPQNGYTF

V: TRBV19
D: -
size: -
J: TRBJ2-5
DNA: TGTGCCAGTAGTAAGGCAGGGCGGAAAGAGACCCAGTACTTC
CDR3: CASSKAGRKETQYF

V: TRBV6-8
D: -
size: -
J: TRBJ1-1
DNA: TGTGCCAGCAGTTACTCGAGGGGAGAGATCACTGAAGCTTTCTTT
CDR3: CASSYSRGEITEAFF

V: TRBV5-1
D: TRBD1
size: few
J: TRBJ1-3
DNA: TGCGCCAGCAGCTTGGAACCGACAGGGGCCGGAAACACCATATATTTT
CDR3: CASSLEPTGAGNTIYF

V: TRBV19
D: -
size: -
J: TRBJ1-4
DNA: TGTGCCAGTAGTGTTCTAGGACAACGGACAAATGAAAAACTGTTTTTT
CDR3: CASSVLGQRTNEKLFF

V: TRBV28
D: -
size: -
J: TRBJ1-5
DNA: TGTGCCAGCAGTCCCGTGATGGGGGTCGGCAATCAGCCCCAGCATTTT
CDR3: CASSPVMGVGNQPQHF

V: TRBV11-3
D: TRBD1
size: -
J: TRBJ1-4
DNA: TGTGCCAGCAGCTTCGGGACAGGGTTAGGGGCAACTAATGAAAAACTGTTTTTT
CDR3: CASSFGTGLGATNEKLFF

V: TRBV11-3
D: -
size: -
J: TRBJ2-6
DNA: TGTGCCAGCAGCTTAATGTTCAGGCCCTCTGGGGCCAACGTCCTGACTTTC
CDR3: CASSLMFRPSGANVLTF